This T cell receptor (beta chain) originates from a study of T cell responses to AZD1222 COVID-19 vaccine. Details on this clone: Its cognate antigen is unknown.

Study conclusions and caveats: Distributed over spike, vaccine-associated CD4 TCRs predominated at 160-218 and 743-854.

Repertoires were generated with immunoSEQ multiplex PCR, while TCRdb's copy carries only in-frame clones and drops some. The table records approximately 70,000 clones, around four fifths of them present only once. This clonotype originated in an adult in good health. Specimen: peripheral blood, collected on day 0 of AZD1222 vaccination.

Here the CDR3 DNA reads TGTGCTAGTGGTTTGGGTAGCGGGGTGGAGACCCAGTACTTC. Amino acids: CASGLGSGVETQYF. The chain couples TRBV12-5 to TRBJ2-5; TRBD2 agrees at 8 bases. The V gene's germline CDR1 is LGHNT and CDR2 FRNRAP. Trimming took 1 base from V and 5 from J; bases not matched to a gene: 3. CDR3 length: 14 amino acids.